This T cell receptor beta chain comes out of a study of shared clonotypes between healthy human individuals. Study-wide findings and caveats: Shared clonotypes: about 5% naive CD4, roughly 3.5% naive CD8, about 2.4% memory CD4, 0.35% to 0.5% memory CD8. Clonotypes shared by all four sorted-subset donors had higher generation probabilities than non-shared clonotypes.

V lost 3 bases to trimming and J lost 7 bases; unmatched junction nucleotides: 11. The CDR3 is 16 residues long. Per germline, CDR1 MDHEN and CDR2 SYDVKM. The data were produced by immunoSEQ multiplex PCR, yet TCRdb's version contains in-frame clones alone and is incomplete. The table records roughly 2.4 million clones, more than 90% of them present only once. To note about this clone: No antigen is known for it.

This clonotype originated in a man between 18 and 29 years old in good health. This chain uses TRBV28 with TRBJ1-4; TRBD1 matches at 7 bases. The material sequenced was naive CD4+ T cells sorted from blood. Subset indicated: CD45RA+ positively selected. The CDR3 reads CASSLGSQGVFEKLFF. DNA for the CDR3: TGTGCCAGCAGTTTGGGTAGTCAGGGGGTATTTGAAAAACTGTTTTTT.